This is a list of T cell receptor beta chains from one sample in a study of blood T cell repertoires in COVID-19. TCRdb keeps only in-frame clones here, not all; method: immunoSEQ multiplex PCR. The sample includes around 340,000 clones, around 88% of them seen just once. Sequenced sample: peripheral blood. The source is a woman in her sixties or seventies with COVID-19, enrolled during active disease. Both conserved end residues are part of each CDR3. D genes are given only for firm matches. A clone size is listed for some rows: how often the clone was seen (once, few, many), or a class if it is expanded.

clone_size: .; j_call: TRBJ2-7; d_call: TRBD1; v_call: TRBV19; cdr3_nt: TGTGCCAGTAGATTAGGACAGGGGCCCTACGAGCAGTACTTC; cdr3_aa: CASRLGQGPYEQYF
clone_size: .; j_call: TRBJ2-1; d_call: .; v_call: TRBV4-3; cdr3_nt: TGCGCCAGCAGCCCTCTGGTAGGGACTCCGTCTGGGCAGTTCTTC; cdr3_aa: CASSPLVGTPSGQFF
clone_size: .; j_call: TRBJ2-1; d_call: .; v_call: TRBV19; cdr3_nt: TGTGCCAGTAGTATCTTAGCGGTACCCTACAATGAGCAGTTCTTC; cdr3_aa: CASSILAVPYNEQFF
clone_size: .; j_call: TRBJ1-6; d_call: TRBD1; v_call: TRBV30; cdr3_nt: TGTGCCTGGAGGAAATCCGGGACAGGGGCTTTCTCCTATAATTCACCCCTCCACTTT; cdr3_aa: CAWRKSGTGAFSYNSPLHF
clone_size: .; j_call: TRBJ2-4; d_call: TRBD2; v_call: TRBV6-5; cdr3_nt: TGTGCCAGCAGGATAGCGGGGGGAACAAACATTCAGTACTTC; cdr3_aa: CASRIAGGTNIQYF
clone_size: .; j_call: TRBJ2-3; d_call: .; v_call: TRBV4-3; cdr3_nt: TGCGCCAGCCAGGAAGGCCTAGCGCTCACCACAGATACGCAGTATTTT; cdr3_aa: CASQEGLALTTDTQYF
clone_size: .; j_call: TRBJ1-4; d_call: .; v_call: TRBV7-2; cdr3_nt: TGTGCCAGCAGCCCATGGGGCGCCGAACTTGCAACTAATGAAAAACTGTTTTTT; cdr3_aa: CASSPWGAELATNEKLFF
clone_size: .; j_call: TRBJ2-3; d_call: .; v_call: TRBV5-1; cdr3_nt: TGCGCCAGCAGAGAACCAAGAGGACAAACAGATACGCAGTATTTT; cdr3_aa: CASREPRGQTDTQYF
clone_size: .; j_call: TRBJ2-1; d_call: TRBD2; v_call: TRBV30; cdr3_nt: TGTGCCTGGAGTCAGATAGCGGGGGCCTACAATGAGCAGTTCTTC; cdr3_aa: CAWSQIAGAYNEQFF
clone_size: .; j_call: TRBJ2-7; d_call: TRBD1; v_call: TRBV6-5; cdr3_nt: TGTGCCAGCAGACTGACAGGGGGATCCAACTACGAGCAGTACTTC; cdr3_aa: CASRLTGGSNYEQYF
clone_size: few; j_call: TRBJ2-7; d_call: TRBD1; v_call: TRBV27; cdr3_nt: TGTGCCAGCAGTACACGGACAGGGTATTATCACGAGCAGTACTTC; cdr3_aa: CASSTRTGYYHEQYF
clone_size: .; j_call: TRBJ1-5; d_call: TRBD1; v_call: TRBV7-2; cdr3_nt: TGTGCCAGCAGCTCGCGACAGGGGGATCAGCCCCAGCATTTT; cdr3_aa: CASSSRQGDQPQHF
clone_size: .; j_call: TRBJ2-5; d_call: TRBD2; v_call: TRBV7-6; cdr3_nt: TGTGCCAGCAGCTCGACTAGCGGTGGAGAGACCCAGTACTTC; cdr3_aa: CASSSTSGGETQYF
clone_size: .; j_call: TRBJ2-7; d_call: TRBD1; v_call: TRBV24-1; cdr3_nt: TGTGCCACCAGCTACCGGGACAGTACCTACGAGCAGTACTTC; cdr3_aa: CATSYRDSTYEQYF
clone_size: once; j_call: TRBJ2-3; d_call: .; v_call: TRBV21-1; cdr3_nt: TGTGCCAGCAGCAGCGCTATGCCTCGGACAGGGCCGAGGACAGATACGCAGTATTTT; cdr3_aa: CASSSAMPRTGPRTDTQYF
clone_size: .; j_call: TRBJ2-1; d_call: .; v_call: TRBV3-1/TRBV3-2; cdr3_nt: TGTGCCAGCAGCCAAAGGGGGAGCAATGAGCAGTTCTTC; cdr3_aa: CASSQRGSNEQFF
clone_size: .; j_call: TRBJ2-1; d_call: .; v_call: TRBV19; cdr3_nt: TGTGCCAGTAGTATAGATCGGGCGAGGGATGAGCAGTTCTTC; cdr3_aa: CASSIDRARDEQFF
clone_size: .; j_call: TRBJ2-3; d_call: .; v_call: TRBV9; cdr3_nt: TGTGCCAGCAGCGGCCGACAGACTTATGATACGCAGTATTTT; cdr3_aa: CASSGRQTYDTQYF
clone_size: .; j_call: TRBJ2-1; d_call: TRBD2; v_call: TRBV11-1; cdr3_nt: TGTGCCAGCAGCACACTAGCGGGGGTGTACAATGAGCAGTTCTTC; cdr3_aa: CASSTLAGVYNEQFF
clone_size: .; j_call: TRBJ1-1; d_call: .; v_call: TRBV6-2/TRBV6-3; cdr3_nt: TGTGCCAGCAGCCCCCAATATAGCACTGAAGCTTTCTTT; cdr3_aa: CASSPQYSTEAFF